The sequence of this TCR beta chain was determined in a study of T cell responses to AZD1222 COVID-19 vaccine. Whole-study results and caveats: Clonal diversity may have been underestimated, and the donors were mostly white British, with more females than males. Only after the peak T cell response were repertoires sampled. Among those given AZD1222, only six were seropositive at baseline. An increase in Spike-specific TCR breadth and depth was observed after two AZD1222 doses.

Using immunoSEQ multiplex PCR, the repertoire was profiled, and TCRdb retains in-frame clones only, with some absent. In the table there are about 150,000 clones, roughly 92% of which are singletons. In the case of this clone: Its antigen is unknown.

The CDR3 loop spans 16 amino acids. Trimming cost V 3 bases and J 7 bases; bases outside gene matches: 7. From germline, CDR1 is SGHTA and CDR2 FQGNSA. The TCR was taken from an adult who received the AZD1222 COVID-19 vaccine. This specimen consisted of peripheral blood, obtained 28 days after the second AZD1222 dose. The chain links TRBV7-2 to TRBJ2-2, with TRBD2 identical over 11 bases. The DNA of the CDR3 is TGTGCCAGCAGCTTGTCCGGGACTAGCGGAATCGGGGAGCTGTTTTTT. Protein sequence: CASSLSGTSGIGELFF.